A single TCR beta chain is shown here with its context. Only a few counts were recorded for this clonotype. Its antigen specificity is not known. Base quality data are lacking; no much larger clone is found one base away. Set within a cohort of healthcare workers in London, UK, this nested case-control study involved weekly PCR testing of nasopharyngeal swabs along with blood sampling. Between 23 and 31 March 2020, the week of the UK lockdown, healthcare workers were enrolled and then followed up weekly for as long as 16 weeks. This sample was taken from a study of early T cells in non-severe SARS-CoV-2 infection (dated by TCRdb to about 2021). For the study in its entirety: TCR sequencing used bulk RNA from unsorted whole blood, so alpha and beta chains could not be paired.

Its CDR3 holds 14 amino acids, cysteine through phenylalanine. Kept here is only the CDR3 DNA, which spans 42 bases and is read in frame from base 1. Reading the germline V gene gives CDR1 MDHEN and CDR2 SYDVKM. V is pared back by 6 bases and J by 1 base, with 13 bases lying between the germline termini. What the study reported, not specific to this receptor: VDJdb matching was skewed toward anti-spike CD8 responses and likely underestimated virus-specific expansions, missing private and CD4 specificities.

The library relied on 5' RACE. The data were produced on a NextSeq 500. In the TCR library protocol, unique molecular identifiers were attached to individual cDNA molecules to correct for PCR bias and sequencing error. Both TCR alpha and beta chains were sequenced, and tight co-correlation was observed between alpha and beta sequence abundances in each sample. Regarding the original processing steps: Decombinator V4 was used to annotate TCR sequences for V gene, J gene and CDR3. TCRs were defined as expanded if a significant change between any two time points was detected under a Poisson model with p below 0.0001. TCR abundances were normalised to the total number of TCRs sequenced per sample and were expressed as counts per million. MAIT TCRs were defined by TRAV1-2 paired with TRAJ12, TRAJ20 or TRAJ33, and iNKT TCRs by TRAV10 paired with TRAJ18. VDJdb, accessed on 1 November 2021, was searched for TCRs annotated for CMV, EBV and SARS-CoV-2, and TCRs annotated for more than one antigen were excluded. The public reads were reanalyzed by TCRdb: fastp trimming at Q25, MiXCR alignment, in-frame beta chains only. Each CDR3 protein gets just one entry, which takes the most common genes and DNA from the rows behind it. TCRdb's processing, not the authors' own work, is the source of the V and J calls. The table for this sample lists nearly 110,000 distinct CDR3 sequences; over 8.5% of them were counted only once. The ten largest clones take up about 7.6% of the sample.

The source is an adult who was a healthcare worker with PCR-confirmed SARS-CoV-2 infection or an uninfected control (not recorded which). The sequencing sample was made of whole blood. The chain joins TRBV28 to TRBJ2-7, and perhaps TRBD2 as D gene, on 5 matching bases. The DNA is TGTGCCAGCAGCATCAGCGGTCTGTCCTACGAGCAGTACTTC. The encoded protein is CASSISGLSYEQYF.